This paragraph covers one T cell receptor (beta chain) sequence. What it recognizes is unknown. These data belong to a study of human thymus T cells. Study-wide findings and caveats: Repertoires sampled from thymus and blood appeared biased in V and J gene usage.

It was from resections taken during corrective heart surgery that the thymus tissue came. Donation was from healthy Finnish infants who were having corrective surgery that addressed congenital heart defects. Profiling relied on immunoSEQ multiplex PCR, and the TCRdb table lists in-frame clones only, not all of them. The data show some 72,000 clones, around 96% seen once. Germline CDR1 reads LNHDA; CDR2 reads SQIVND (reference sequence). The CDR3 extends over 18 amino acids. The junction had 5 bases not matched to a gene; V was cut back by 0 bases and J by 3 bases. This chain connects TRBV19 to TRBJ2-3, with 14 bases fitting TRBD2. The sample comprised thymus tissue. This clonotype was sampled from a boy younger than two with a congenital heart defect but otherwise immunologically healthy. The CDR3 DNA follows: TGTGCCAGTAGTATAGATTCGGGACTAGCGGGGGAAACAGATACGCAGTATTTT. Translating it yields CASSIDSGLAGETDTQYF.